The 18 T cell receptor beta chains presented below share a single source sample, sequenced in a study of Graves' ophthalmopathy and Graves' hyperthyroidism. The sequenced template was RNA, covering the TCR beta CDR3 region. Investigators did first-round RT-PCR with HTBI primers, then second-round multiplex PCR. TCRdb independently ran MiXCR on the multiplex PCR reads; one entry per CDR3 protein. The data hold over 150,000 distinct CDR3 sequences, with roughly two fifths observed a single time. Sequenced material: peripheral blood. The receptors were gathered from a woman in her thirties or forties with Graves' ophthalmopathy.

This clonotype is a singleton in its sample. The chain carries TRBV6-5 and TRBJ1-1; D ambiguous. This CDR3 has 14 residues. V was pared by 0 bases and J by 11 bases, with 16 bases between. Germline CDR1 MNHEY, CDR2 SVGAGI. CDR3 amino acids: CASSYSIQSFDAFF. DNA of the CDR3: TGTGCCAGCAGTTACTCGATACAGAGCTTTGACGCTTTCTTT.

The genes are TRBV6-2 or TRBV6-3 and TRBJ2-5; 8 bases agree with TRBD2. In germline, CDR1 is MNHEY, CDR2 SVGEGT. The CDR3 loop spans 15 amino acids. Trimming took 1 base from V and 5 from J; bases not matched to a gene: 6. CDR3 residues: CASSYWRGAEETQYF. CDR3 bases: TGTGCCAGCAGTTACTGGCGGGGGGCCGAGGAGACCCAGTACTTC.

This clonotype was detected ten times or more. This chain connects TRBV7-8 to TRBJ1-5; D is uncertain. Trimming removed 2 bases at V and 7 bases at J, with 9 bases between. The CDR3 has 13 amino acids. Germline CDR1 SGHVS, CDR2 FQNEAQ. In nucleotides, the CDR3 is TGTGCCAGCAGCTTAAACCCCCGGCAGCCCCAGCATTTT. Amino acids: CASSLNPRQPQHF.

This chain joins TRBV25-1 and TRBJ2-7, with 7 bases aligning to TRBD2. J was trimmed by 0 bases and V by 6 bases; bases with no gene match: 8. Germline V gives CDR1 MGHDK, CDR2 SYGVNS. The CDR3 runs 15 residues. CDR3 loop: CASSGPTSNSYEQYF. The CDR3 bases are TGTGCCAGCAGCGGCCCGACTAGCAACTCCTACGAGCAGTACTTC.

This clonotype was recorded many times. The V call is TRBV12-3 or TRBV12-4, the J call TRBJ1-1; no firm D call. V lost 4 bases and J 9 bases, leaving 12 bases between the germline ends. This CDR3 spans 12 amino acids. The CDR3 loop reads CASSSGIGKAFF. CDR3 nucleotides: TGTGCCAGCAGTTCCGGCATCGGGAAAGCTTTCTTT.

The chain uses TRBV28 and TRBJ1-1; possible D gene TRBD1, 6 bases. The V end lost 8 bases, the J end lost 0 bases, and 19 bases lay between the germline ends. CDR1 MDHEN and CDR2 SYDVKM come from the germline V gene. The CDR3 consists of 16 residues. The CDR3 sequence is CASSRGGRAMNTEAFF. As DNA, the CDR3 is TGTGCCAGCTCTCGAGGGGGTCGGGCGATGAACACTGAAGCTTTCTTT.

The V and J genes are TRBV12-3 or TRBV12-4 and TRBJ2-5; D remains ambiguous. This CDR3 spans 10 amino acids. Trimming cost V 7 bases and J 5 bases, with 5 bases left between them. The CDR3 DNA reads as TGTGCCAGCAAGGGCGAGACCCAGTACTTC. Protein: CASKGETQYF.

The genes are TRBV6-1 and TRBJ1-2; a possible D gene is TRBD1 (6 bases). CDR3 length: 16 amino acids. V was trimmed by 4 bases and J by 1 base, leaving 16 bases between them. Germline V lookup: CDR1 MNHNS, CDR2 SASEGT. CDR3 loop: CASSALQGFFNYGYTF. The CDR3 DNA reads as TGTGCCAGCAGTGCCTTACAGGGATTTTTTAACTATGGCTACACCTTC.

This clonotype was picked up many times. The chain is built from TRBV4-1 and TRBJ1-5; perhaps TRBD1 as D (5 bases). This CDR3 comprises 14 residues. Per germline, CDR1 MGHRA and CDR2 YSYEKL. V lost 1 base and J 6 bases, leaving 10 bases between the germline ends. CDR3 residues: CASSQARDGQPQHF. In DNA form, the CDR3 reads TGCGCCAGCAGCCAAGCAAGGGACGGTCAGCCCCAGCATTTT.

The sample holds many counts of this clonotype. The V call is TRBV7-9, the J call TRBJ2-5; no reliable D call. Trimming removed 5 bases at V and 1 base at J, with 11 bases between. CDR3 length: 14 amino acids. Looked up from germline, CDR1 is SEHNR and CDR2 is FQNEAQ (reference sequence). In nucleotides, the CDR3 is TGTGCCAGCAGCCTGACATCAATCCAAGAGACCCAGTACTTC. It translates to CASSLTSIQETQYF.

The V call is TRBV6-1, the J call TRBJ1-2, with D perhaps TRBD1 (5 bases). CDR1 and CDR2 from the germline V gene are MNHNS and SASEGT. V lost 7 bases to trimming and J lost 8 bases, with 17 bases between them. CDR3 length: 13 amino acids. CDR3 DNA: TGTGCCAGCACCATGGGGCTTCATTGGGGCTACACCTTC. This codes for CASTMGLHWGYTF.

In this sample, this clonotype turned up many times. The chain has TRBV11-2 and TRBJ1-5, with D possibly being TRBD1 (5 bases). Germline CDR1 reads SGHAT; CDR2 reads FQNNGV. V was shortened by 1 base and J by 2 bases, with 12 bases between the two germline ends. The CDR3 length is 16 residues. The CDR3 nucleotides are TGTGCCAGCAGCTTAGGTCAGGGAAGTGGCAATCAGCCCCAGCATTTT. Its protein is CASSLGQGSGNQPQHF.

This chain links TRBV20-1 with TRBJ1-2, with D maybe TRBD1 (6 bases). The V end was cut by 0 bases, the J end by 4 bases, with 12 bases between. Germline loops: CDR1 DFQATT, CDR2 SNEGSKA (reference sequence). CDR3 length: 14 residues. CDR3 protein: CSARDPGAIYGYTF. The CDR3 DNA reads TGCAGTGCTAGAGATCCGGGGGCAATCTATGGCTACACCTTC.

The chain links TRBV7-3 to TRBJ2-2; D remains unclear. Germline V gene lookup returns CDR1 SGHTA and CDR2 FQGTGA. This CDR3 comprises 13 residues. Trimming removed 4 bases at V and 8 bases at J, with 11 bases between. The CDR3, as DNA: TGTGCCAGCAGCTCATTCCCTGAGGGGGAGCTGTTTTTT. This translates into CASSSFPEGELFF.

This clonotype was found many times. The rearrangement links TRBV9 to TRBJ1-6; unclear D gene. Germline V lookup: CDR1 SGDLS, CDR2 YYNGEE. The CDR3 covers 14 residues. Trimming cost V 2 bases and J 5 bases, with 8 bases left between them. The CDR3 reads CASSVFMNNSPLHF. As DNA, the CDR3 is TGTGCCAGCAGCGTCTTTATGAATAATTCACCCCTCCACTTT.

This clonotype was picked up many times. J is TRBJ2-7 and V is TRBV6-5; 8 nucleotides line up with TRBD1. CDR3 length equals 16 residues. J lost 2 bases, V lost 5 bases, and 11 bases had no gene match. CDR1 MNHEY and CDR2 SVGAGI come from the germline V gene. The CDR3 loop is CASSLRGQVMPYEQYF. In DNA, the CDR3 is TGTGCCAGCAGTCTTCGGGGACAGGTTATGCCCTACGAGCAGTACTTC.

This clonotype was seen at least ten times. This chain connects TRBV2 to TRBJ1-6; D is unresolved. Germline V gene sequence: CDR1 SNHLY, CDR2 FYNNEI. This CDR3 has 14 amino acids. V was trimmed by 4 bases and J by 4 bases, leaving 8 bases between them. The CDR3 loop is CASSVTGYNSPLHF. DNA for the CDR3: TGTGCCAGCAGTGTCACGGGTTATAATTCACCCCTCCACTTT.

This clonotype appeared many times. The chain combines TRBV29-1 with TRBJ2-7; D is undetermined. Germline CDR1 SQVTM, CDR2 ANQGSEA. The CDR3 spans 13 residues. Trimming removed 2 bases at V and 1 base at J, with 9 bases between. This chain's CDR3 is CSVESSRSYEQYF. CDR3 bases: TGCAGCGTTGAATCTTCCCGGTCCTACGAGCAGTACTTC.